This T cell receptor (beta chain) stems from a study of blood T cell repertoires in COVID-19. Turning to the study itself: Samples came from the United States, Italy and Spain, spanning acute and convalescent COVID-19. From T cells, B-cell-depleted T cells, or PBMCs came the material, which was cDNA or gDNA.

In the authors' workflow: It was from reference gene primer amplification that nucleated cell counts were estimated. Sequenced by immunoSEQ multiplex PCR; TCRdb stores in-frame clones only, minus some. V and J calls and clone size are given by that table; D and trimming were obtained from the DNA. The repertoire holds roughly 99,000 clones, with more than 70% as singletons. CDR1 LNHDA and CDR2 SQIVND come from the germline V gene (reference sequence). Trimming cost V 3 bases and J 4 bases; bases outside gene matches: 5. This CDR3 is 15 amino acids long. The chain combines TRBV19 with TRBJ1-5; 8 bases line up with TRBD1. The source of this sequence is a human donor in a cohort sampled during active COVID-19. Sequenced sample: peripheral blood. The chain's CDR3 is CASSMSGQVNQPQHF. CDR3 bases: TGTGCCAGTAGTATGTCGGGACAGGTTAATCAGCCCCAGCATTTT.